The sample holds a few counts of the clone carrying this T cell receptor (beta chain). Antigen: not known. The source of the sample is a study of response to subunit inactivated influenza vaccine. Findings of the study overall: T cells newly recruited by each seasonal influenza vaccination are few, the authors suggested.

The CDR3 is made up of 12 amino acids. Per germline, CDR1 MNHEY and CDR2 SVGEGT. The ends were cut back, 6 bases at V and 7 bases at J, with 10 bases in the middle. Each CDR3 protein is one row after TCRdb ran MiXCR on the RT-PCR reads. The sample has 500,000 to 600,000 distinct CDR3 sequences; 10% to 15% are singletons. This material consisted of PBMCs from blood, taken roughly 6 weeks after vaccination. The rearrangement links TRBV6-2 or TRBV6-3 to TRBJ1-5, with D tentatively TRBD1 (6 bases). This receptor was obtained from a man aged 50-60 years who received an inactivated influenza vaccine. The CDR3 DNA reads TGTGCCAGCAGCTGGGGGCCACAGCCCCAGCATTTT. Its protein is CASSWGPQPQHF.